This TCR beta chain was observed in a study of blood T cell repertoires in COVID-19. CDR1 is LGHDT and CDR2 is YNNKEL in the germline V gene (reference sequence). Trimming left V 0 bases short and J 7 bases short, with 9 bases between. The CDR3 runs to 13 residues. Authors' processing steps: Estimated nucleated cell counts came from reference gene primer amplification. Measured with immunoSEQ multiplex PCR; TCRdb has only the in-frame clones, and not every one. The V and J calls and the clone size are those of that table, but D and trimming were determined from the DNA. The data show approximately 180,000 clones, with approximately 90% seen just once and approximately 4% held by the top ten.

The source is a human donor in a cohort sampled during active COVID-19. The genes are TRBV3-1 (or the pseudogene TRBV3-2) and TRBJ1-2; D gene unclear. Source material: peripheral blood. The CDR3 coding sequence is TGTGCCAGCAGCCAAGACACCCGGGGTGGCTACACCTTC. This sequence encodes CASSQDTRGGYTF.